These 5 T cell receptor beta chains were sequenced from one sample in a study of cytomegalovirus exposure and HLA in healthy donors (dated by TCRdb to the late 2010s). The library relied on the immunoSEQ multiplex PCR assay. The multiplex PCR relied on a mix of 60 forward primers for TCR Vbeta segments and 13 reverse primers for TCR Jbeta segments. In its TCRdb copy, this immuneACCESS table keeps in-frame sequences only and misses some clones. Where compared with another copy, unresolved V genes explain less than half of these, and the others have no known cause. In this sample the table shows roughly 150,000 clones, more than 70% of which occur a single time. The ten largest make up about 3% of the sample. The sample comprised PBMCs. The receptors were gathered from a male donor in good health and CMV-seronegative.

The genes are TRBV5-1 and TRBJ1-6; 9 positions match TRBD1. The CDR3 consists of 14 residues. The J segment lost 10 bases and the V segment lost 2 bases, leaving 4 bases of the junction unmatched. The V gene's germline CDR1 is SGHRS and CDR2 YFSETQ. CDR3 nucleotides: TGCGCCAGCAGCTTCGGACAGGGGACCTCACCCCTCCACTTT. It encodes CASSFGQGTSPLHF.

The chain is built from TRBV5-6 and TRBJ1-5; TRBD1 is a possible D gene (5 bases). Germline V gene data show CDR1 as SGHDT and CDR2 as YYEEEE. V was cut by 1 base and J by 4 bases, with 12 bases left in between. This CDR3 spans 15 amino acids. The CDR3 is CASSLRSGLNQPQHF. In DNA, the CDR3 is TGTGCCAGCAGCTTGAGGTCGGGACTAAATCAGCCCCAGCATTTT.

The rearrangement uses TRBV19 and TRBJ2-4, with 12 bases lining up with TRBD2. V shed 5 bases and J 5 bases; nucleotides not matched to a gene: 7. CDR3 size: 16 residues. The germline V gene has CDR1 LNHDA and CDR2 SQIVND (reference sequence). Here the CDR3 DNA reads TGTGCCAGTAGTTCGAGACTAGCGGGAGTCGAAAACATTCAGTACTTC. It yields the protein CASSSRLAGVENIQYF. Full variable domain (rest looked up from reference TRBV19 and TRBJ2-4): DGGITQSPKYLFRKEGQNVTLSCEQNLNHDAMYWYRQDPGQGLRLIYYSQIVNDFQKGDIAEGYSVSREKKESFPLTVTSAQKNPTAFYLCASSSRLAGVENIQYFGAGTRLSVL.

The CDR3 here is CASSFLGARVGNEQFF. DNA for the CDR3: TGTGCCAGCAGCTTCTTAGGGGCCCGCGTTGGGAATGAGCAGTTCTTC. The chain couples TRBV7-2 to TRBJ2-1; tentatively, D is TRBD1 (5 bases). This CDR3 region has 16 residues. In germline, CDR1 is SGHTA, CDR2 FQGNSA. Trimming removed 3 bases from V and 7 bases from J, with 19 bases in between.

The rearrangement uses TRBV28 and TRBJ2-1; D is possibly TRBD2 (7 bases). Trimming stripped 4 bases from V and 7 bases from J, with 17 bases between. The CDR3 has 15 residues. Germline CDR1 is MDHEN and CDR2 is SYDVKM. The CDR3 is CASSSPAGAGNEQFF. The CDR3 bases are TGTGCCAGCAGTTCCCCTGCGGGGGCGGGGAATGAGCAGTTCTTC.